A selection of T cell receptor beta chains follows, all from one sample in a study of CD8 T cells in ankylosing spondylitis. TCRdb fed the 5' RACE reads into MiXCR, producing one record per CDR3 protein. The table records roughly 260,000 distinct CDR3 sequences, 15% to 25% of them present only once. Sequenced input: blood, either unsorted or a sorted T cell fraction (not recorded which). These receptors all stem from a male donor with ankylosing spondylitis or in good health (not recorded which). Each CDR3 is given with its conserved first and last residue. A D gene is named only where the DNA matches it firmly. Part of the rows lack a size; the others show once, few, many or a class for expanded clones.

cdr3_aa cdr3_nt clone_size d_call j_call v_call
CATSRDRTSGNPPAF TGTGCCACCAGCAGAGATAGGACTAGCGGGAACCCCCCAGCGTTC few TRBD2 TRBJ2-1 TRBV15
CAISESAGVRVNSPLHF TGTGCCATCAGTGAGTCGGCCGGGGTAAGGGTTAATTCACCCCTCCACTTT many . TRBJ1-6 TRBV10-3
CASSPLRDTDTQYF TGCGCCAGCAGTCCACTCCGAGACACAGATACGCAGTATTTT few . TRBJ2-3 TRBV5-1
CASSALAGGPGDTQYF TGTGCCAGCAGCGCACTAGCGGGGGGGCCAGGAGATACGCAGTATTTT few TRBD2 TRBJ2-3 TRBV11-2
CSARDPSRGPEQFF TGCAGTGCTAGAGATCCCAGCAGGGGACCTGAGCAGTTCTTC . . TRBJ2-1 TRBV20-1
CASSNGTSGISYNEQFF TGCGCCAGCAGCAACGGGACTAGCGGGATCTCCTACAATGAGCAGTTCTTC few TRBD2 TRBJ2-1 TRBV5-1
CASSSTLQGVVYGYTF TGTGCCAGCAGTTCGACTTTACAGGGGGTGGTCTATGGCTACACCTTC . TRBD1 TRBJ1-2 TRBV12-3/TRBV12-4
CASSFLSRGNTEAFF TGTGCCAGCAGTTTCTTGAGTAGGGGGAACACTGAAGCTTTCTTT few . TRBJ1-1 TRBV12-3/TRBV12-4
CSVYLGKPKETQYF TGCAGCGTTTATCTCGGGAAGCCCAAGGAGACCCAGTACTTC few . TRBJ2-5 TRBV29-1
CASSLAKVSETQYF TGCGCCAGCAGCTTGGCCAAGGTATCAGAGACCCAGTACTTC few . TRBJ2-5 TRBV5-1
CASSPFGGGNNEQFF TGTGCCAGCAGTCCCTTTGGAGGAGGGAACAATGAGCAGTTCTTC . . TRBJ2-1 TRBV12-3/TRBV12-4
CASSSTTVIYGYTF TGTGCCAGCAGTTCCACGACGGTGATCTATGGCTACACCTTC . . TRBJ1-2 TRBV6-5
CASSLAGDYRFNEQFF TGCGCCAGCAGCTTGGCCGGGGACTATCGTTTCAATGAGCAGTTCTTC . TRBD2 TRBJ2-1 TRBV5-1
CASSQDPGVPGELFF TGCGCCAGCAGCCAAGATCCCGGGGTCCCCGGGGAGCTGTTTTTT . . TRBJ2-2 TRBV4-1
CASTPTRLARTDTQYF TGTGCCAGCACCCCCACACGACTAGCTCGCACAGATACGCAGTATTTT . TRBD2 TRBJ2-3 TRBV12-3/TRBV12-4
CASSGAGTEQFF TGTGCCAGCAGCGGAGCCGGGACAGAGCAGTTCTTC . . TRBJ2-1 TRBV9
CSVEGAGGLGETQYF TGCAGCGTTGAAGGGGCCGGCGGACTCGGAGAGACCCAGTACTTC many . TRBJ2-5 TRBV29-1
CSADRANTEAFF TGCAGCGCGGACAGGGCCAACACTGAAGCTTTCTTT many TRBD1 TRBJ1-1 TRBV20-1
CASSLLGFNSPLHF TGTGCCAGCAGTTTACTAGGGTTTAATTCACCCCTCCACTTT few . TRBJ1-6 TRBV12-3/TRBV12-4
CASSEGQLDEKLFF TGTGCCAGCAGTGAAGGGCAGTTAGATGAAAAACTGTTTTTT . . TRBJ1-4 TRBV6-1
CASSPGVWGNTEAFF TGCGCCAGCAGCCCTGGGGTGTGGGGGAACACTGAAGCTTTCTTT few . TRBJ1-1 TRBV5-1
CASSPRDGLNQPQHF TGTGCCAGCTCACCGCGGGACGGATTAAATCAGCCCCAGCATTTT . . TRBJ1-5 TRBV18
CSASHPGFYNEQFF TGCAGTGCTAGTCACCCGGGGTTCTACAATGAGCAGTTCTTC . . TRBJ2-1 TRBV20-1
CSARGSSIPNEKLFF TGCAGTGCTAGAGGGTCGAGCATCCCTAATGAAAAACTGTTTTTT . . TRBJ1-4 TRBV20-1
CSVQGWEKLFF TGCAGCGTACAGGGGTGGGAAAAACTGTTTTTT few TRBD1 TRBJ1-4 TRBV29-1
CASGVVIGTGELFF TGTGCCAGCGGTGTAGTTATTGGCACCGGGGAGCTGTTTTTT . . TRBJ2-2 TRBV2
CASSRVPTGSSGDTQYF TGTGCCAGCAGTAGGGTCCCAACAGGGAGTAGTGGAGATACGCAGTATTTT few . TRBJ2-3 TRBV6-1
CASSLFSGGSFSPLHF TGTGCCAGCAGTTTATTTTCCGGGGGGTCTTTTTCACCCCTCCACTTT . . TRBJ1-6 TRBV27
CASSLGQQAKNIQYF TGTGCCAGCAGCTTGGGCCAGCAGGCCAAAAACATTCAGTACTTC . . TRBJ2-4 TRBV5-6
CSARVWTGFEQFF TGCAGTGCTAGAGTGTGGACAGGGTTTGAGCAGTTCTTC few TRBD1 TRBJ2-1 TRBV20-1
CSGPGQGGEQFF TGCAGTGGCCCAGGTCAGGGAGGTGAGCAGTTCTTC few . TRBJ2-1 TRBV20-1
CSARDAPRGGGAFF TGCAGTGCTCGAGACGCCCCCAGGGGAGGGGGAGCTTTCTTT few . TRBJ1-1 TRBV20-1
CASSQTGLATDTQYF TGTGCCAGCAGCCAGACAGGGCTTGCCACAGATACGCAGTATTTT few TRBD1 TRBJ2-3 TRBV12-3/TRBV12-4
CSVLGGQGGKRQETQYF TGCAGTGTCCTGGGGGGACAGGGAGGGAAACGGCAAGAGACCCAGTACTTC few TRBD1 TRBJ2-5 TRBV20-1
CASSQGSGHNTGELFF TGCGCCAGCAGCCAAGGGTCGGGACATAACACCGGGGAGCTGTTTTTT . . TRBJ2-2 TRBV4-1
CASSLRLPNTGELFF TGTGCCAGCAGTTTAAGACTCCCGAACACCGGGGAGCTGTTTTTT . . TRBJ2-2 TRBV27
CASSEDAVAKNIQYF TGTGCCAGCAGTGAGGACGCCGTAGCCAAAAACATTCAGTACTTC few . TRBJ2-4 TRBV6-1
CASTATANYGYTF TGTGCCAGCACCGCGACAGCCAACTATGGCTACACCTTC . . TRBJ1-2 TRBV12-3/TRBV12-4
CATSGPDYLRPDTQYF TGTGCCACCAGTGGCCCGGACTACCTACGGCCAGATACGCAGTATTTT few . TRBJ2-3 TRBV24-1
CASSLELVGGYTF TGTGCCAGCAGCTTAGAGCTTGTCGGTGGCTACACCTTC . . TRBJ1-2 TRBV7-9
CASSLGAPANYGYTF TGTGCCAGCAGCCTTGGTGCGCCCGCTAACTATGGCTACACCTTC many . TRBJ1-2 TRBV5-5
CASSLGDRESPLHF TGTGCCAGCAGCTTAGGGGACAGGGAATCACCCCTCCACTTT . TRBD1 TRBJ1-6 TRBV7-3
CASSSRLAGDEQFF TGTGCCAGCAGTTCCCGACTAGCGGGAGATGAGCAGTTCTTC few TRBD2 TRBJ2-1 TRBV28
CRCRGLAGELFF TGCAGGTGCCGCGGGCTTGCCGGGGAGCTGTTTTTT . . TRBJ2-2 TRBV20-1
CAWRDQGATRGGYTF TGTGCCTGGAGGGACCAGGGGGCAACCCGGGGTGGCTACACCTTC . TRBD1 TRBJ1-2 TRBV30
CASSLGHTSAYNEQFF TGTGCCAGCAGCTTGGGGCACACTAGCGCCTACAATGAGCAGTTCTTC few TRBD2 TRBJ2-1 TRBV5-6
CASSLKRGDSNQPQHF TGTGCCAGCAGCTTAAAAAGGGGGGATAGCAATCAGCCCCAGCATTTT few . TRBJ1-5 TRBV7-3
CASSPGLAGHEQFF TGCGCCAGCAGCCCCGGACTAGCGGGCCATGAGCAGTTCTTC few TRBD2 TRBJ2-1 TRBV5-1
CASGRPTDTQYF TGTGCCAGCGGGCGGCCCACAGATACGCAGTATTTT medium-sized . TRBJ2-3 TRBV12-3/TRBV12-4
CASGLLTGNTEAFF TGTGCCAGCGGCCTACTGACGGGGAACACTGAAGCTTTCTTT . . TRBJ1-1 TRBV6-2/TRBV6-3
CSVRDVQETQYF TGCAGTGTTCGGGACGTGCAAGAGACCCAGTACTTC . . TRBJ2-5 TRBV20-1
CSGAQGDRYNQPQHF TGCAGTGGCGCGCAAGGGGACAGGTATAATCAGCCCCAGCATTTT . TRBD1 TRBJ1-5 TRBV20-1
CSAREGSSNQPQHF TGCAGTGCTAGGGAAGGGAGTAGCAATCAGCCCCAGCATTTT . . TRBJ1-5 TRBV20-1
CSARDRGWPEAFF TGCAGTGCTAGAGACAGGGGATGGCCTGAAGCTTTCTTT . . TRBJ1-1 TRBV20-1
CASSLGAREGQETQYF TGTGCCAGCAGCTTGGGTGCCAGGGAGGGACAAGAGACCCAGTACTTC many TRBD2 TRBJ2-5 TRBV5-5